One sample yielded the 9 T cell receptor beta chains listed below, sequenced in a study of T cells in Graves' hyperthyroidism and ophthalmopathy. There were TCR beta CDR3 regions amplified from RNA transcripts. The HTBI primer set drove a first-round RT-PCR of the TCR CDR3. TCRdb fed the multiplex PCR reads into MiXCR, producing one record per CDR3 protein. The sample yields about 400,000 distinct CDR3 sequences, about 14% seen once. The sample consisted of blood. These receptors all come from a man aged 45-65 years with Graves' ophthalmopathy.

The CDR3 nucleotides are TGCGCCAGCAGCCGGGGACTAGCTGACACCTCCTACGAGCAGTACTTC. Translation gives CASSRGLADTSYEQYF. This rearrangement joins TRBV4-1 to TRBJ2-7, with TRBD2 matching 9 bases. CDR3 length equals 16 residues. Trimming cost V 4 bases and J 0 bases; bases outside gene matches: 7. Germline V gene sequence: CDR1 MGHRA, CDR2 YSYEKL.

The J gene is TRBJ1-1, the V gene TRBV20-1, with unresolved D. This CDR3 spans 13 amino acids. The germline CDR1 and CDR2 sequences are DFQATT and SNEGSKA (reference sequence). With 3 bases removed from V and 1 base from J, the gap between germline ends came to 9 bases. Written as DNA, the CDR3 is TGCAGTGCTAGTCCGAGAGCGAACACTGAAGCTTTCTTT. This translates into CSASPRANTEAFF.

The sample holds many counts of this clonotype. The chain couples TRBV9 to TRBJ2-1; possible D gene TRBD2, 6 bases. The V gene's germline CDR1 is SGDLS and CDR2 YYNGEE. The CDR3 extends over 13 amino acids. V was clipped by 4 bases and J by 8 bases, with 13 bases between them. CDR3 coding DNA: TGTGCCAGCAGCCCAGATGGACTACATGAGCAGTTCTTC. Its translation: CASSPDGLHEQFF.

The V and J genes are TRBV19 and TRBJ2-1; D not resolved. Germline V gives CDR1 LNHDA, CDR2 SQIVND (reference sequence). The CDR3 extends over 14 amino acids. V was trimmed by 4 bases and J by 0 bases, leaving 7 bases between them. Here the CDR3 DNA reads TGTGCCAGTAGTAGAGTGAGCTCCTACAATGAGCAGTTCTTC. Translated, it gives CASSRVSSYNEQFF.

J is TRBJ1-6 and V is TRBV2; TRBD1 might be the D (6 bases). The germline CDR1 and CDR2 sequences are SNHLY and FYNNEI. V lost 6 bases and J lost 14, with 26 bases in between. The CDR3 has 16 amino acids. CDR3 nucleotides: TGTGCCAGCAGCCAAGAGTCGGACAGAACCGGAAGATCCCTCCACTTT. Its translation: CASSQESDRTGRSLHF.

This clonotype has a count of ten or more. The chain employs TRBV6-1 and TRBJ2-7, with 7 bases matching TRBD1. Germline values: CDR1 MNHNS, CDR2 SASEGT. Losses at the gene ends were 5 bases for V and 2 bases for J; bases not matched to a gene: 6. The CDR3 sequence is 14 residues long. CDR3 protein: CASSFDRVTYEQYF. For the CDR3, the DNA is TGTGCCAGCAGTTTCGACAGGGTCACCTACGAGCAGTACTTC.

This clonotype has at least ten counts. This CDR3 reads CASSSDSGYEQYF. CDR3 nucleotides: TGTGCCAGCAGTAGTGATAGCGGCTACGAGCAGTACTTC. This chain uses TRBV28 with TRBJ2-7; perhaps TRBD2 as D (6 bases). The germline gives CDR1 MDHEN, CDR2 SYDVKM. The CDR3 is 13 residues long. The V end was cut by 5 bases, the J end by 3 bases, with 11 bases between.

The chain links TRBV18 to TRBJ2-3, with 8 bases matching TRBD2. The CDR3 consists of 14 residues. The trim removed 6 bases at V and 5 bases at J, leaving 7 bases unmatched. From germline, CDR1 is KGHSH and CDR2 LQKENI. The CDR3 protein is CASSSGRWEDTQYF. The CDR3 DNA reads as TGTGCCAGCTCGAGCGGGAGATGGGAAGATACGCAGTATTTT. The entire variable domain, with the rest obtained from reference TRBV18 and TRBJ2-3, is as follows: NAGVMQNPRHLVRRRGQEARLRCSPMKGHSHVYWYRQLPEEGLKFMVYLQKENIIDESGMPKERFSAEFPKEGPSILRIQQVVRGDSAAYFCASSSGRWEDTQYFGPGTRLTVL.

This clonotype was counted only a few times. The genes are TRBV9 and TRBJ1-1; D not resolved. There are 14 residues in the CDR3. Germline loops: CDR1 SGDLS, CDR2 YYNGEE. The V and J ends lost 4 bases and 1 base respectively, with 11 bases between them. The CDR3 sequence: CASSPDVGNTEAFF. In nucleotides, the CDR3 is TGTGCCAGCAGCCCGGATGTAGGGAACACTGAAGCTTTCTTT. Combining the CDR3 with reference TRBV9 and TRBJ1-1 gives the whole variable domain DSGVTQTPKHLITATGQRVTLRCSPRSGDLSVYWYQQSLDQGLQFLIQYYNGEERAKGNILERFSAQQFPDLHSELNLSSLELGDSALYFCASSPDVGNTEAFFGQGTRLTVV.